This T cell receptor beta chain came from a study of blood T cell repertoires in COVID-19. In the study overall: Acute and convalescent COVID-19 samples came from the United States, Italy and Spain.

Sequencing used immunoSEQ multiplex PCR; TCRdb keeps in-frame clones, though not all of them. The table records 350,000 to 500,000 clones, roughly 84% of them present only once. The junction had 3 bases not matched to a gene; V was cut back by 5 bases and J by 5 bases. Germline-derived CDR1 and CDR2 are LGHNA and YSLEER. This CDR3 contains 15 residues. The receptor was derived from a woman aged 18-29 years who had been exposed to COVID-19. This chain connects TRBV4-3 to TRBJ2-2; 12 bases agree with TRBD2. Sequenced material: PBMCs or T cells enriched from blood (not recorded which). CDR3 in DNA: TGCGCCAGCAGCACTAGCGGGGGGTGGACCGGGGAGCTGTTTTTT. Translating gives CASSTSGGWTGELFF.